A selection of T cell receptor beta chains follows, all from one sample in a study of radiation and T cells in renal cell carcinoma. Assay: immunoSEQ multiplex PCR; the TCRdb copy retains only in-frame clones and omits some. The table lists 100,000 to 150,000 clones, approximately 90% of them singletons. The source was blood, collected from a patient whose treatment included radiotherapy and nephrectomy. The receptors here all came from a woman between 70 and 85 years old with renal cell carcinoma. The CDR3 runs from the conserved cysteine through the conserved F or W. The D gene is left open where the match is weak. Rows may omit the clone size; those that give it use once, few, many or a size class.

D gene	V gene	J gene	clone size	CDR3 DNA	CDR3 protein
.	TRBV5-6	TRBJ2-5	.	TGTGCCAGCAGCCCGGGGACCCGTGGGATAGAGACCCAGTACTTC	CASSPGTRGIETQYF
.	TRBV5-6	TRBJ2-1	.	TGTGCCAGCAGCTTGGGACGAGCCTATGAGCAGTTCTTC	CASSLGRAYEQFF
.	TRBV6-1	TRBJ2-3	.	TGTGCCAGCGGCGGGCCCCGAGGGGCAGATACGCAGTATTTT	CASGGPRGADTQYF
.	TRBV10-3	TRBJ2-5	.	TGTGCCACGGGGACTCAAGAGACCCAGTACTTC	CATGTQETQYF
.	TRBV28	TRBJ2-1	.	TGTGCCAGCAGTTCATCCGGGACGTGGAATGAGCAGTTCTTC	CASSSSGTWNEQFF
.	TRBV9	TRBJ1-4	once	TGTGCCAGCAGCCCCACAGGGTCCACCGAAAAACTGTTTTTT	CASSPTGSTEKLFF
.	TRBV7-9	TRBJ1-2	.	TGTGCCAGCAGCCAGGCGGGGGCTGGCTACACCTTC	CASSQAGAGYTF
.	TRBV7-6	TRBJ2-5	.	TGTGCCACTTTAGTGGTAGAGACCCAGTACTTC	CATLVVETQYF
.	TRBV9	TRBJ2-2	.	TGTGCCAGCAGCGAGGGGACGGCGGTCACCGGGGAGCTGTTTTTT	CASSEGTAVTGELFF
TRBD1	TRBV5-6	TRBJ1-2	.	TGTGCCAGCACCCTTGGAGGGCTACAGGGGGTATATGGCTACACCTTC	CASTLGGLQGVYGYTF
.	TRBV5-4	TRBJ1-2	.	TGTGCCAGCAGCAGCCGGGATTCATTAAACTATGGCTACACCTTC	CASSSRDSLNYGYTF
.	TRBV19	TRBJ2-3	.	TGTGCCAGTAGTCCCCTGGGGAAGGTCGGGATTACAGATACGCAGTATTTT	CASSPLGKVGITDTQYF
.	TRBV11-3	TRBJ1-2	.	TGTGCCAGCAGCTTAGACCGGCCCTGGGGTCTCTATGGCTACACCTTC	CASSLDRPWGLYGYTF
.	TRBV19	TRBJ1-6	.	TGTGCCAGTAGAGAGAGAGGGAAAAGCAATTCACCCCTCCACTTT	CASRERGKSNSPLHF
.	TRBV27	TRBJ2-1	.	TGTGCCAGCAAAGGGCTAGAGGGTTACAATGAGCAGTTCTTC	CASKGLEGYNEQFF
TRBD1	TRBV9	TRBJ2-7	.	TGTGCCAGCAGCGTAGCCTCAGGGGGATACGAGCAGTACTTC	CASSVASGGYEQYF
.	TRBV11-2	TRBJ2-2	.	TGTGCCAGCAGTCACCATTACCGGGACACCAACACCGGGGAGCTGTTTTTT	CASSHHYRDTNTGELFF
.	TRBV19	TRBJ1-2	.	TGTGCCAGTAGTATACCGGGGGCGGTTCGCTATGGCTACACCTTC	CASSIPGAVRYGYTF
.	TRBV7-2	TRBJ1-5	.	TGTGCCAGCAGCTCACAGAGCTCAAGCAATCAGCCCCAGCATTTT	CASSSQSSSNQPQHF
TRBD1	TRBV4-1	TRBJ2-7	.	TGCGCCAGCAGCCAAGCCACAGGGGGCAACGAGCAGTACTTC	CASSQATGGNEQYF
.	TRBV20-1	TRBJ2-5	.	TGCAGTGCTATCGCCGGAGAGACCCAGTACTTC	CSAIAGETQYF
TRBD2	TRBV4-3	TRBJ2-2	once	TGCGCCAGCAGCCAAGCAAGACAGGGTATAGCGGGGGGGAAAACCGGGGAGCTGTTTTTT	CASSQARQGIAGGKTGELFF
.	TRBV28	TRBJ1-1	.	TGTGCCAGCAGTTCCTCCCGGGACTTAATAAACACTGAAGCTTTCTTT	CASSSSRDLINTEAFF
TRBD1	TRBV19	TRBJ2-5	.	TGTGCCAGTAGTATATCACAGGGGGCCAGGGAGACCCAGTACTTC	CASSISQGARETQYF
.	TRBV10-1	TRBJ2-3	.	TGCGCCAGCAGTCGCGGACAGCAAACTAGCACAGATACGCAGTATTTT	CASSRGQQTSTDTQYF
TRBD2	TRBV2	TRBJ2-7	.	TGTGCCAGCAGTCTAGCGGCCTTTTCCTACGAGCAGTACTTC	CASSLAAFSYEQYF
.	TRBV6-6	TRBJ2-7	.	TGTGCCAGCAGTTACTCGACGACCTCCTCCCACGAGCAGTACTTC	CASSYSTTSSHEQYF
.	TRBV7-9	TRBJ1-6	.	TGTGCCAGCAGTTCCCGGGCCCTTGAGCATTCACCCCTCCACTTT	CASSSRALEHSPLHF
.	TRBV5-1	TRBJ2-3	.	TGCGCCAGCAGCTTGGGAGGGGCAGGGAGCACAGATACGCAGTATTTT	CASSLGGAGSTDTQYF
TRBD1	TRBV30	TRBJ2-5	.	TGTGCCTTGAGAGGGGGCGGGGAGACCCAGTACTTC	CALRGGGETQYF
TRBD2	TRBV2	TRBJ2-3	.	TGTGCCAGCAGTGAAGCGCTTCTGGGGGGGACTACGCAGTATTTT	CASSEALLGGTTQYF
TRBD2	TRBV5-1	TRBJ2-5	few	TGCGCCAGCGCCGGGACTAGCGGGGGGGAGGAGACCCAGTACTTC	CASAGTSGGEETQYF
.	TRBV5-1	TRBJ1-1	.	TGCGCCAGCAGCTTGGAAAAGAACACTGAAGCTTTCTTT	CASSLEKNTEAFF
TRBD1	TRBV30	TRBJ1-2	.	TGTGCCTGGAGTGCAAAATCAGGGGGCTCGACCTATGGCTACACCTTC	CAWSAKSGGSTYGYTF
.	TRBV6-5	TRBJ1-2	few	TGTGCCAGCAGTTTCTTAACCAACTATGGCTACACCTTC	CASSFLTNYGYTF
.	TRBV4-3	TRBJ1-1	.	TGCGCCAGCAGCCAAGAGGGCAACCTGAACACTGAAGCTTTCTTT	CASSQEGNLNTEAFF
.	TRBV2	TRBJ2-5	.	TGTGCCAGCAGTGGCGGAGTAGCGACACACCAAGAGACCCAGTACTTC	CASSGGVATHQETQYF
.	TRBV6-4	TRBJ2-7	.	TGTGCCAGCAGTGACTCCCCCCCAGCCCTTTCGGTAGAAGAGCAGTACTTC	CASSDSPPALSVEEQYF
.	TRBV19	TRBJ1-1	.	TGTGCCAGTAGTATAGGAGGGGGCACTGAAGCTTTCTTT	CASSIGGGTEAFF
TRBD1	TRBV6-5	TRBJ1-2	.	TGTGCCAGCAGGAAGGACAGGGGGCTTGGGGGCTACACCTTC	CASRKDRGLGGYTF
.	TRBV7-3	TRBJ2-1	.	TGTGCCAGCAGCGGGGGGCCCTACAATGAGCAGTTCTTC	CASSGGPYNEQFF
TRBD1	TRBV5-4	TRBJ1-4	.	TGTGCCAGCAGCCAGGGGGGGAGACAGGTTAATGAAAAACTGTTTTTT	CASSQGGRQVNEKLFF
TRBD2	TRBV7-2	TRBJ2-5	.	TGTGCCAGCAGCGCCCCTAGCGGGGGGCGGGAGACCCAGTACTTC	CASSAPSGGRETQYF
.	TRBV4-2	TRBJ2-5	.	TGTGCCAGCAGCCAAGATCCAGTCGTCGGAGGTCAAGAGACCCAGTACTTC	CASSQDPVVGGQETQYF
TRBD2	TRBV9	TRBJ2-7	once	TGTGCCAGCAGCTCTAGCGGGGAGGCTCCCTACGAGCAGTACTTC	CASSSSGEAPYEQYF
.	TRBV4-2	TRBJ1-6	.	TGTGCCAGCAGCCAAGAGCCTTCGGGGGGAATAGGATCACCCCTCCACTTT	CASSQEPSGGIGSPLHF
.	TRBV5-4	TRBJ2-7	.	TGTGCCAGCAGCTCGGCGGGCTTGGTGAACGAGCAGTACTTC	CASSSAGLVNEQYF
TRBD1	TRBV5-1	TRBJ2-7	.	TGCGCCAGCAGCTACGGACAGGGTTCAAGCGAGCAGTACTTC	CASSYGQGSSEQYF